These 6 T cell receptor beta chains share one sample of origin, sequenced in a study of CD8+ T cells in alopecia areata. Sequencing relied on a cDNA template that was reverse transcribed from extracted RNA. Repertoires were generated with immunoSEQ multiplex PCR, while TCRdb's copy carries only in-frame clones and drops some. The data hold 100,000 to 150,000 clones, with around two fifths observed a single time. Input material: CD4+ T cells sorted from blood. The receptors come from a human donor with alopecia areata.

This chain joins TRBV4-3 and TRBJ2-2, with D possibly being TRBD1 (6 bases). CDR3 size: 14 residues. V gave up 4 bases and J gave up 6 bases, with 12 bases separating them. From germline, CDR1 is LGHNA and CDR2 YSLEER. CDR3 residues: CASSPSYRAGELFF. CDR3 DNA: TGCGCCAGCAGCCCTTCTTACAGGGCCGGGGAGCTGTTTTTT.

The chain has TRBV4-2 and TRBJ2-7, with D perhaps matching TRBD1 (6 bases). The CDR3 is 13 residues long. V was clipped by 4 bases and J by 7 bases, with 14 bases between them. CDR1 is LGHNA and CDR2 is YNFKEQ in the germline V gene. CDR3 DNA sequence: TGTGCCAGCAGCCCCGCCAGGGGTCAAGAGCAGTACTTC. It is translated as CASSPARGQEQYF.

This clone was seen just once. CDR3 nucleotide sequence: TGTGCCAGCAGTTACGCGGGTTTCCGAGAGACCCAGTACTTC. Its protein product is CASSYAGFRETQYF. The chain couples TRBV7-2 to TRBJ2-5; D is perhaps TRBD2 (5 bases). This CDR3 spans 14 amino acids. V gave up 6 bases and J gave up 4 bases, with 15 bases separating them. Germline V gene lookup returns CDR1 SGHTA and CDR2 FQGNSA.

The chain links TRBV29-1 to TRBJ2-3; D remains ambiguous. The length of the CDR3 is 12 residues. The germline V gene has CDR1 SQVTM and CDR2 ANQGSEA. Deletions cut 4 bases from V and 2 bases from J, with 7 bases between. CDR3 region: CSVVDTTDTQYF. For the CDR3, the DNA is TGCAGCGTTGTCGACACCACAGATACGCAGTATTTT.

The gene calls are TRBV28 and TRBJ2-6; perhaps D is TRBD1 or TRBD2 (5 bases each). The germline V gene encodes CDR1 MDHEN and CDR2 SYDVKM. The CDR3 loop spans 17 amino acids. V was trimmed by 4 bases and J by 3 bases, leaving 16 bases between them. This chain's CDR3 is CASSSSIGGRGANVLTF. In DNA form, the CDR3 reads TGTGCCAGCAGTTCCAGTATTGGGGGTCGTGGGGCCAACGTCCTGACTTTC.

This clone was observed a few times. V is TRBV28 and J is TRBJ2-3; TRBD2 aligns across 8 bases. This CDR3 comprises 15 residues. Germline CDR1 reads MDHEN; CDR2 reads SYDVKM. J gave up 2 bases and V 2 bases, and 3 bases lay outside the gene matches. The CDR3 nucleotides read TGTGCCAGCAGTTTAGCGGGAGGCCCCACAGATACGCAGTATTTT. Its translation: CASSLAGGPTDTQYF.